This T cell receptor (beta chain) derives from a study of CD8 T cells in ankylosing spondylitis (dated by TCRdb to the late 2010s). For context, the study as a whole: To find TCR variants linked to disease, the study profiled T cell receptor beta repertoires in ankylosing spondylitis patients and healthy donors. The full study cohort was made up of 25 ankylosing spondylitis patients and 108 healthy donors. Peripheral blood was sampled, and synovial fluid was also collected from ankylosing spondylitis patients.

The reads were generated on an Illumina HiSeq 2500. Quantitative 5'-RACE with molecular barcodes was used to prepare TCR beta libraries. In the authors' own workflow: To identify disease-linked TCR variants, a new computational method was used, one built on a probabilistic model of VDJ rearrangement. The public reads were reanalyzed by TCRdb: fastp trimming at Q25, MiXCR alignment, in-frame beta chains only. When rows share a CDR3 protein, they turn into one entry using the most common DNA and genes. The V and J calls follow TCRdb's processing rather than the paper's. The sample data list some 840,000 distinct CDR3 sequences, and approximately 12% of these were observed just once. Of the sample, roughly 0.51% is held by the ten largest clones. What the research found in general, with its limitations: In peripheral blood, the disease-linked clones were found at relatively low frequencies and had a CD8+ phenotype. A TCR beta motif of eight highly homologous amino acid variants appeared characteristic of blood from ankylosing spondylitis patients. The disease-linked clones were reported to be significantly enriched in matched synovial fluid samples from ankylosing spondylitis patients. Some motif variants were previously reported in synovial fluid and blood of reactive arthritis patients, suggesting common disease-initiation mechanisms.

This clonotype was recorded many times. Its antigen has not been determined. Per-base quality was not reported, and no clone a single base away is much larger than it. Relative to germline, V is missing 5 bases and J is missing 4 bases, with 9 bases of the junction outside any gene match. The CDR3 runs 15 residues from the cysteine to the phenylalanine. Solely the CDR3 DNA is kept, with 45 bases framed from the first base. The clonotype comes from a male donor with ankylosing spondylitis. The chain is encoded by TRBV12-3 or TRBV12-4 joined to TRBJ2-5; 8 bases in the middle match TRBD1. Sample: blood, either unsorted or a sorted T cell fraction (not recorded which). Here the CDR3 is given as CASSPIRTGRETQYF. DNA sequence: TGTGCCAGCAGTCCTATTAGGACAGGGCGAGAGACCCAGTACTTC.